This entry lists 19 T cell receptor beta chains sequenced from one sample in a study of blood T cell repertoires in COVID-19 (dated by TCRdb to 2020 to 2022). Library preparation was by the immunoSEQ multiplex PCR assay. The table comes from immuneACCESS by way of TCRdb, which keeps in-frame sequences with V and J called. Part of the clones is missing from these tables; in studies checked, under half for an unresolved V gene and the rest for unknown reasons. The sample includes about 280,000 clones, with around 91% observed a single time. Jointly, the top ten make up around 1.7% of the sample. The specimen sequenced was PBMCs or T cells enriched from blood (not recorded which). Receptors originate from a young woman with acute COVID-19.

The chain has TRBV27 and TRBJ2-1, with 10 bases that match TRBD2. The CDR3 length is 15 residues. Losses at the gene ends were 4 bases for V and 5 bases for J; bases not matched to a gene: 5. Germline V gene lookup returns CDR1 MNHEY and CDR2 SMNVEV (reference sequence). CDR3 amino acids: CASSSLLAGNNEQFF. CDR3 coding DNA: TGTGCCAGCAGTTCCTTACTAGCGGGAAACAATGAGCAGTTCTTC.

This clone has a single count. The gene calls are TRBV14 and TRBJ2-1; 7 bases align to TRBD2. Germline trimming cut 4 bases from V and 6 bases from J; bases unmatched to any gene: 9. The germline gives CDR1 SGHDN, CDR2 FVKESK. The CDR3 is made up of 15 amino acids. DNA for the CDR3: TGTGCCAGCAGCCCCCGGAGGGTAGCGGGCAATGAGCAGTTCTTC. Residues: CASSPRRVAGNEQFF. Looking up the rest from reference TRBV14 and TRBJ2-1 gives the full variable domain: EAGVTQFPSHSVIEKGQTVTLRCDPISGHDNLYWYRRVMGKEIKFLLHFVKESKQDESGMPNNRFLAERTGGTYSTLKVQPAELEDSGVYFCASSPRRVAGNEQFFGPGTRLTVL.

This clone was detected only once. The chain has TRBV11-2 and TRBJ2-5; 7 positions agree with TRBD2. The CDR3 covers 17 residues. With 1 base clipped from V and 2 bases from J, the junction kept 10 bases outside the gene matches. Germline-derived CDR1 and CDR2 are SGHAT and FQNNGV. CDR3 sequence: CASSLGRGNWGQETQYF. CDR3 bases: TGTGCCAGCAGCTTAGGGCGGGGGAACTGGGGACAAGAGACCCAGTACTTC. Drawing the rest from reference TRBV11-2 and TRBJ2-5, the complete variable domain is EAGVAQSPRYKIIEKRQSVAFWCNPISGHATLYWYQQILGQGPKLLIQFQNNGVVDDSQLPKDRFSAERLKGVDSTLKIQPAKLEDSAVYLCASSLGRGNWGQETQYFGPGTRLLVL.

This clone was recorded only once. The genes are TRBV28 and TRBJ1-1, with D perhaps TRBD1 (5 bases). The germline V gene encodes CDR1 MDHEN and CDR2 SYDVKM. The CDR3 covers 13 residues. The V end was cut by 6 bases, the J end by 6 bases, with 14 bases between. The CDR3 loop reads CASSPIRVSEAFF. As DNA, the CDR3 is TGTGCCAGCAGCCCGATCAGGGTCTCTGAAGCTTTCTTT.

This clone was seen once. The rearrangement links TRBV28 to TRBJ1-4; D unresolved. This CDR3 has 12 amino acids. Trimming left V 4 bases short and J 8 bases short, with 8 bases between. Germline V gene lookup returns CDR1 MDHEN and CDR2 SYDVKM. In DNA form, the CDR3 reads TGTGCCAGCAGTTCGGCGGGCGAAAAACTGTTTTTT. Its protein product is CASSSAGEKLFF.

The rearrangement joins TRBV6-5 to TRBJ1-2; 7 bases are shared with TRBD1. Trimming took 6 bases from V and 5 from J; bases not matched to a gene: 9. This CDR3 region has 14 residues. Looked up from germline, CDR1 is MNHEY and CDR2 is SVGAGI. The CDR3 loop reads CASSQDRSGYGYTF. In DNA form, the CDR3 reads TGTGCCAGCAGCCAGGACAGGAGTGGATATGGCTACACCTTC.

This chain joins TRBV27 and TRBJ2-1; D unclear. CDR1 is MNHEY and CDR2 is SMNVEV in the germline V gene (reference sequence). Trimming shortened V by 5 bases and J by 1 base, and 9 bases separated the two germline ends. This CDR3 is built from 14 residues. CDR3 sequence (DNA): TGTGCCAGCAGTCCCACATGGTCCTACAATGAGCAGTTCTTC. Its protein product is CASSPTWSYNEQFF.

The chain couples TRBV6-5 to TRBJ1-5; possibly TRBD1 for D (6 bases). V shed 3 bases and J shed 2 bases, with 8 bases lying between them. Germline V gives CDR1 MNHEY, CDR2 SVGAGI. The CDR3 is made up of 14 amino acids. CDR3 nucleotide sequence: TGTGCCAGCAGTTATTACAGGGGCAATCAGCCCCAGCATTTT. Translation: CASSYYRGNQPQHF.

The CDR3 coding sequence is TGCGCCAGCAGTGATACAGGTTCCTACGAGCAGTACTTC. This encodes CASSDTGSYEQYF. The gene calls are TRBV10-2 and TRBJ2-7; D perhaps matches TRBD1 (5 bases). Germline loops: CDR1 WSHSY, CDR2 SAAADI. CDR3 length: 13 amino acids. Trimming stripped 3 bases from V and 1 base from J, with 7 bases between.

This chain connects TRBV6-6 to TRBJ1-2; D unclear. Germline V lookup: CDR1 MNHNY, CDR2 SVGAGI (reference sequence). V shed 6 bases and J shed 8 bases, with 16 bases lying between them. The CDR3 covers 13 residues. CDR3 sequence reads: CASSSPSEEGYTF. Here the CDR3 DNA reads TGTGCCAGCAGCAGTCCGTCCGAGGAGGGCTACACCTTC.

V usage is TRBV30 and J usage is TRBJ2-1; D may be TRBD1 (5 bases). V was clipped by 3 bases and J by 0 bases, with 18 bases between them. Germline CDR1 GTSNPN, CDR2 SVGIG (reference sequence). The CDR3 is 17 amino acids. Written as DNA, the CDR3 is TGTGCCTGGAGAAACAGAAGGGGCGCCAGCTCCTACAATGAGCAGTTCTTC. Translated, it gives CAWRNRRGASSYNEQFF.

The rearrangement links TRBV5-1 to TRBJ2-6; D possibly corresponds to TRBD1 (6 bases). The CDR3 totals 17 residues. Germline-derived CDR1 and CDR2 are SGHRS and YFSETQ. V was clipped by 0 bases and J by 0 bases, with 10 bases between them. CDR3 bases: TGCGCCAGCAGCTTGGCACAGGGAGCCTCTGGGGCCAACGTCCTGACTTTC. Amino acid sequence: CASSLAQGASGANVLTF.

This rearrangement joins TRBV6-2 or TRBV6-3 to TRBJ2-5; 10 positions agree with TRBD2. V lost 2 bases to trimming and J lost 0 bases; unmatched junction nucleotides: 9. The CDR3 is made up of 18 amino acids. Germline values: CDR1 MNHEY, CDR2 SVGEGT. The CDR3 here is CASSYGSGRAIYQETQYF. The CDR3 DNA reads TGTGCCAGCAGTTACGGAAGCGGGAGGGCCATTTACCAAGAGACCCAGTACTTC.

The chain links TRBV9 to TRBJ1-2; TRBD1 aligns across 9 bases. With 0 bases clipped from V and 3 bases from J, the junction kept 6 bases outside the gene matches. The germline V gene has CDR1 SGDLS and CDR2 YYNGEE. The CDR3 contains 16 residues. CDR3 sequence (DNA): TGTGCCAGCAGCGTAGCAACGGGACAGGGCTACTATGGCTACACCTTC. This gives the protein CASSVATGQGYYGYTF.

J is TRBJ2-7 and V is TRBV19; 10 bases are shared with TRBD2. CDR1 LNHDA and CDR2 SQIVND come from the germline V gene (reference sequence). The length of the CDR3 is 15 residues. V lost 1 base and J lost 1; bases outside the gene matches: 1. CDR3 sequence (DNA): TGTGCCAGTAGTATAGGTAGCGGGAGGTCCTACGAGCAGTACTTC. Residues: CASSIGSGRSYEQYF. Using reference TRBV19 and TRBJ2-7 for the parts outside the CDR3, the full variable domain is DGGITQSPKYLFRKEGQNVTLSCEQNLNHDAMYWYRQDPGQGLRLIYYSQIVNDFQKGDIAEGYSVSREKKESFPLTVTSAQKNPTAFYLCASSIGSGRSYEQYFGPGTRLTVT.

The chain uses TRBV7-2 and TRBJ2-1, with D tentatively TRBD2 (5 bases). CDR3 length: 14 amino acids. CDR1 and CDR2 from the germline V gene are SGHTA and FQGNSA. V dropped 5 bases and J dropped 6 bases, with 14 bases sitting between them. The CDR3: CASSPGKLGNEQFF. The CDR3 nucleotides are TGTGCCAGCAGCCCGGGAAAGCTGGGCAATGAGCAGTTCTTC.

V gene TRBV2 combines with J gene TRBJ2-1; a possible D gene is TRBD2 (7 bases). In germline, CDR1 is SNHLY, CDR2 FYNNEI. The CDR3 runs to 16 residues. Trimming cost V 1 base and J 9 bases, with 19 bases left between them. CDR3 sequence: CASSEGYRTRGAEQFF. DNA for the CDR3: TGTGCCAGCAGTGAAGGCTATCGGACTCGGGGGGCTGAGCAGTTCTTC.

This clone was seen just once. The same CDR3 is also encoded by other DNA sequences in this sample. The rearrangement joins TRBV27 to TRBJ2-7; 8 bases agree with TRBD1. The CDR3 consists of 14 residues. Germline V CDR1 and CDR2: MNHEY, SMNVEV (reference sequence). V trimming: 3 bases; J trimming: 3 bases; junction bases outside the gene matches: 4. The CDR3 sequence: CASSLAGGGYEQYF. The CDR3, as DNA: TGTGCCAGCAGTTTGGCAGGGGGCGGCTACGAGCAGTACTTC.

The chain combines TRBV11-2 with TRBJ2-7; 9 bases are shared with TRBD1. The CDR3 length is 15 residues. CDR1 and CDR2 from the germline V gene are SGHAT and FQNNGV. J gave up 3 bases and V 6 bases, and 9 bases lay outside the gene matches. The CDR3 region has the DNA TGTGCCAGCAGTAAGTCCACAGGGGGCAACTACGAGCAGTACTTC. Its translation is CASSKSTGGNYEQYF.